Shown below are 31 T cell receptor beta chains from a single sample sequenced in a study of T cell responses to AZD1222 COVID-19 vaccine. Profiling relied on immunoSEQ multiplex PCR, and the TCRdb table lists in-frame clones only, not all of them. This table has fewer than 150,000 clones, around nine tenths appearing once. The source was peripheral blood, collected 28 days after the second AZD1222 dose. Every receptor here comes from an adult who received the AZD1222 COVID-19 vaccine.

This chain joins TRBV7-9 and TRBJ1-1; 7 bases are shared with TRBD1. Per the germline V gene, CDR1 is SEHNR and CDR2 is FQNEAQ (reference sequence). The CDR3 is made up of 18 amino acids. With V trimmed by 5 bases and J by 2 bases, 17 bases remained unmatched. CDR3 residues: CASSQTSRGMILNTEAFF. CDR3 sequence (DNA): TGTGCCAGCAGCCAAACCTCCAGGGGGATGATCCTAAACACTGAAGCTTTCTTT.

This clone came up a few times. This chain links TRBV19 with TRBJ1-1; D is perhaps TRBD1 (5 bases). Deletions cut 8 bases from V and 2 bases from J, with 9 bases between. CDR3 length: 12 amino acids. Germline values: CDR1 LNHDA, CDR2 SQIVND (reference sequence). The CDR3 DNA reads as TGTGCCAGTGGCAGGGTCAACACTGAAGCTTTCTTT. Translated, it gives CASGRVNTEAFF.

This sequence joins TRBV6-5 and TRBJ2-3; no clear D gene. CDR3 length: 14 residues. V lost 5 bases to trimming and J lost 0 bases, with 9 bases between them. Looked up from germline, CDR1 is MNHEY and CDR2 is SVGAGI. The DNA of the CDR3 is TGTGCCAGCAGTCCTGGAACTAGCACAGATACGCAGTATTTT. Translated: CASSPGTSTDTQYF.

The CDR3 DNA follows: TGTGCCAGTAGTCTTTTTGGACGGGAAAAACTGTTTTTT. It codes for CASSLFGREKLFF. The rearrangement joins TRBV19 to TRBJ1-4, with unresolved D. The CDR3 is 13 residues long. Trimming took off 5 bases at V and 8 bases at J, with 12 bases between the two ends. Per the germline V gene, CDR1 is LNHDA and CDR2 is SQIVND (reference sequence).

This chain links TRBV2 with TRBJ1-5; 7 bases map to TRBD1. This CDR3 contains 14 residues. CDR1 and CDR2 (germline): SNHLY, FYNNEI. Germline trimming cut 6 bases from V and 2 bases from J; bases unmatched to any gene: 4. CDR3 bases: TGTGCCAGCAGGGGCGGGACAGGCAATCAGCCCCAGCATTTT. This gives the protein CASRGGTGNQPQHF.

In its sample, this clone was seen once. V usage is TRBV21-1 and J usage is TRBJ2-2; the DNA was not used to check the table's D call, TRBD1. TRBV21-1 is flagged as a pseudogene. The CDR3 loop spans 15 amino acids. CDR3 sequence reads: CAPAGRRGDTGELFF. For the CDR3, the DNA is TGTGCCCCAGCAGGGCGCAGGGGGGACACCGGGGAGCTGTTTTTT.

CDR3 loop: CASSDALGQGDTGELFF. As DNA, the CDR3 is TGTGCCAGCTCAGATGCCCTGGGACAGGGCGACACCGGGGAGCTGTTTTTT. This sequence joins TRBV18 and TRBJ2-2; TRBD1 aligns across 9 bases. Germline V lookup: CDR1 KGHSH, CDR2 LQKENI. J gave up 3 bases and V 5 bases, and 10 bases lay outside the gene matches. CDR3 size: 17 residues.

The V and J genes are TRBV6-5 and TRBJ1-2; 7 positions agree with TRBD1. The CDR3 extends over 13 amino acids. The germline CDR1 and CDR2 sequences are MNHEY and SVGAGI. The J segment lost 7 bases and the V segment lost 8 bases, leaving 10 bases of the junction unmatched. The CDR3 loop reads CASQRQGGGGYTF. The CDR3 bases are TGTGCCAGCCAGAGACAGGGTGGGGGTGGCTACACCTTC.

This rearrangement joins TRBV19 to TRBJ2-2; 10 bases are shared with TRBD1. Looked up from germline, CDR1 is LNHDA and CDR2 is SQIVND (reference sequence). The CDR3 spans 16 residues. J lost 3 bases, V lost 6 bases, and 7 bases had no gene match. Here the CDR3 DNA reads TGTGCCAGTAGGGCCCCCGGGACAGGGGACACCGGGGAGCTGTTTTTT. Translation: CASRAPGTGDTGELFF.

The CDR3 is CARPAGNGEKLFF. In DNA form, the CDR3 reads TGCGCCAGGCCGGCAGGGAACGGTGAAAAACTGTTTTTT. V usage is TRBV5-1 and J usage is TRBJ1-4, with D tentatively TRBD1 (5 bases). The CDR3 spans 13 residues. From germline, CDR1 is SGHRS and CDR2 YFSETQ. V was cut by 8 bases and J by 7 bases, with 15 bases left in between.

This chain joins TRBV5-8 and TRBJ2-5, with D unresolved. Per the germline V gene, CDR1 is SGHTS and CDR2 is YDEGEE. The length of the CDR3 is 14 residues. V shed 3 bases and J shed 1 base, with 10 bases lying between them. CDR3 region: CASSSPPVQETQYF. In nucleotides, the CDR3 is TGTGCCAGCAGCTCCCCTCCGGTCCAAGAGACCCAGTACTTC.

The CDR3 DNA reads TGTGCCAGCATAGGCTCGGGCCCGAGTGTATATGGCTACACCTTC. Protein sequence: CASIGSGPSVYGYTF. The J gene is TRBJ1-2, the V gene TRBV2; no clear D gene. Germline V gives CDR1 SNHLY, CDR2 FYNNEI. The CDR3 totals 15 residues. V was clipped by 7 bases and J by 5 bases, with 20 bases between them.

V gene TRBV19 combines with J gene TRBJ1-5; D possibly corresponds to TRBD1 (5 bases). The V gene's germline CDR1 is LNHDA and CDR2 SQIVND (reference sequence). The V and J ends lost 6 bases and 7 bases respectively, with 13 bases between them. CDR3 length: 13 residues. The CDR3 sequence: CASRLGGEQPQHF. CDR3 bases: TGTGCCAGTAGGCTCGGGGGGGAACAGCCCCAGCATTTT.

This clone was seen a single time. The chain uses TRBV9 and TRBJ1-2; tentatively, D is TRBD1 (5 bases). The CDR3 has 12 amino acids. Trimming cost V 6 bases and J 6 bases, with 12 bases left between them. Germline V CDR1 and CDR2: SGDLS, YYNGEE. CDR3 loop: CASTRDWHGYTF. The CDR3 region has the DNA TGTGCCAGCACGAGGGACTGGCATGGCTACACCTTC.

V usage is TRBV30 and J usage is TRBJ1-5; D might be TRBD1 (5 bases). The germline CDR1 and CDR2 sequences are GTSNPN and SVGIG (reference sequence). The V and J ends lost 1 base and 5 bases respectively, with 9 bases between them. There are 13 residues in the CDR3. The DNA of the CDR3 is TGTGCCTGGAGTGGGAGGGGCGATCAGCCCCAGCATTTT. This sequence encodes CAWSGRGDQPQHF.

The chain has TRBV11-2 and TRBJ1-2; D is undetermined. This CDR3 contains 13 residues. Germline V gives CDR1 SGHAT, CDR2 FQNNGV. With 5 bases removed from V and 7 bases from J, the gap between germline ends came to 14 bases. DNA of the CDR3: TGTGCCAGCAGCCCAAGTGGTCCGGGTGGCTACACCTTC. Amino acids: CASSPSGPGGYTF.

The chain recombines TRBV19 with TRBJ2-3, with D possibly matching TRBD2 (5 bases). Trimming cost V 8 bases and J 3 bases, with 15 bases left between them. CDR1 and CDR2 (germline): LNHDA, SQIVND (reference sequence). The CDR3 contains 14 residues. For the CDR3, the DNA is TGTGCCAGTCGGACTCGGACTCAAACAGATACGCAGTATTTT. Protein sequence: CASRTRTQTDTQYF.

The chain uses TRBV19 and TRBJ2-5; TRBD2 aligns across 9 bases. The CDR3 is 18 residues long. V dropped 3 bases and J dropped 5; count of bases not matched to a gene: 16. Germline CDR1 and CDR2: LNHDA and SQIVND (reference sequence). The CDR3 nucleotides are TGTGCCAGTAGTATTGGGGTGACGGCTAGCGGGGTTTTGGAGACCCAGTACTTC. It is translated as CASSIGVTASGVLETQYF.

The chain couples TRBV5-1 to TRBJ2-7, with D possibly being TRBD1 or TRBD2 (5 bases each). The CDR3 contains 14 residues. Germline CDR1 is SGHRS and CDR2 is YFSETQ. V lost 3 bases to trimming and J lost 2 bases, with 12 bases between them. The CDR3 is CASSWGTEPYEQYF. As DNA, the CDR3 is TGCGCCAGCAGCTGGGGGACGGAACCCTACGAGCAGTACTTC.

The V and J genes are TRBV18 and TRBJ2-7; D unresolved. Per germline, CDR1 KGHSH and CDR2 LQKENI. The V end was cut by 2 bases, the J end by 1 base, with 9 bases between. The CDR3 is 14 amino acids. CDR3 coding DNA: TGTGCCAGCTCACCATTGGGAAGTTCCTACGAGCAGTACTTC. This translates into CASSPLGSSYEQYF. Drawing the rest from reference TRBV18 and TRBJ2-7, the complete variable domain is NAGVMQNPRHLVRRRGQEARLRCSPMKGHSHVYWYRQLPEEGLKFMVYLQKENIIDESGMPKERFSAEFPKEGPSILRIQQVVRGDSAAYFCASSPLGSSYEQYFGPGTRLTVT.

The gene calls are TRBV7-2 and TRBJ2-7; maybe TRBD1 (6 bases). Germline values: CDR1 SGHTA, CDR2 FQGNSA. V was shortened by 6 bases and J by 6 bases, with 21 bases between the two germline ends. This CDR3 has 15 amino acids. The CDR3: CASSESTGTSAEQYF. DNA for the CDR3: TGTGCCAGCAGTGAATCAACCGGGACATCCGCCGAGCAGTACTTC.

This chain uses TRBV30 with TRBJ2-7, with 8 positions matching TRBD1. There are 15 residues in the CDR3. V gave up 3 bases and J gave up 6 bases; unmatched junction bases: 13. Germline values: CDR1 GTSNPN, CDR2 SVGIG (reference sequence). The CDR3 spells CAWSRDRGGRGEQYF. DNA for the CDR3: TGTGCCTGGAGCCGAGACAGGGGTGGACGCGGCGAGCAGTACTTC.

J is TRBJ2-1 and V is TRBV19; D remains ambiguous. Trimming removed 1 base at V and 4 bases at J, with 5 bases between. Per the germline V gene, CDR1 is LNHDA and CDR2 is SQIVND (reference sequence). There are 13 residues in the CDR3. CDR3 amino acids: CASSIGGYNEQFF. CDR3 DNA: TGTGCCAGTAGTATAGGGGGATACAATGAGCAGTTCTTC.

The gene calls are TRBV10-3 and TRBJ1-2, with D perhaps TRBD1 (5 bases). The V gene's germline CDR1 is ENHRY and CDR2 SYGVKD. This CDR3 spans 13 amino acids. V was clipped by 11 bases and J by 0 bases, with 13 bases between them. CDR3: CASLGESNYGYTF. For the CDR3, the DNA is TGTGCCTCACTGGGGGAGTCTAACTATGGCTACACCTTC.

The chain links TRBV5-1 to TRBJ2-1; D is ambiguous. V dropped 3 bases and J dropped 0 bases, with 13 bases sitting between them. Germline V gene data show CDR1 as SGHRS and CDR2 as YFSETQ. The CDR3 has 16 amino acids. The CDR3 reads CASSSKHRSSYNEQFF. The CDR3, as DNA: TGCGCCAGCAGCTCAAAACATAGAAGCTCCTACAATGAGCAGTTCTTC.

J is TRBJ2-5 and V is TRBV27; tentative D call: TRBD2 (7 bases). Trimming shortened V by 0 bases and J by 4 bases, and 15 bases separated the two germline ends. Looked up from germline, CDR1 is MNHEY and CDR2 is SMNVEV (reference sequence). The CDR3 is 16 residues long. CDR3 in DNA: TGTGCCAGCAGTTTATCGAGGGGGGGCAAGGGAGAGACCCAGTACTTC. Its translation is CASSLSRGGKGETQYF.

This clone was seen a few times. The V gene is TRBV5-6, the J gene TRBJ2-7, with a tentative D call TRBD2 (6 bases). CDR1 SGHDT and CDR2 YYEEEE come from the germline V gene. This CDR3 contains 14 residues. V was pared by 1 base and J by 4 bases, with 12 bases between. CDR3 residues: CASSLWGVEYEQYF. CDR3 DNA: TGTGCCAGCAGCTTGTGGGGGGTTGAATACGAGCAGTACTTC.

This chain uses TRBV6-1 with TRBJ1-5, with 7 nucleotides matching TRBD1. The CDR3 has 15 amino acids. Germline CDR1 and CDR2: MNHNS and SASEGT. J lost 3 bases, V lost 3 bases, and 5 bases had no gene match. CDR3 nucleotide sequence: TGTGCCAGCAGTGAGGGGGGACAGTACAATCAGCCCCAGCATTTT. This translates into CASSEGGQYNQPQHF.

This chain links TRBV28 with TRBJ1-4; 9 bases line up with TRBD1. Germline assignment: CDR1 MDHEN and CDR2 SYDVKM. The CDR3 has 17 residues. J was trimmed by 9 bases and V by 4 bases; bases with no gene match: 15. The chain's CDR3 is CASSSGTGPAVMKKLFF. In DNA form, the CDR3 reads TGTGCCAGCAGTTCCGGGACAGGGCCTGCGGTTATGAAAAAACTGTTTTTT.

This chain joins TRBV30 and TRBJ1-4, with no clear D. V was trimmed by 1 base and J by 8 bases, leaving 17 bases between them. Germline V gene data show CDR1 as GTSNPN and CDR2 as SVGIG (reference sequence). The CDR3 is 15 residues long. For the CDR3, the DNA is TGTGCCTGGAGTGCCGCCTATCCCCAGCGGGAAAAACTGTTTTTT. Translating gives CAWSAAYPQREKLFF.

The chain combines TRBV19 with TRBJ2-7, with a weak D call TRBD1 (7 bases). The CDR3 extends over 12 amino acids. V dropped 3 bases and J dropped 6 bases, with 9 bases sitting between them. Per the germline V gene, CDR1 is LNHDA and CDR2 is SQIVND (reference sequence). The CDR3 spells CASSMQGGEQYF. CDR3 in DNA: TGTGCCAGTAGTATGCAGGGGGGCGAGCAGTACTTC.